The text below deals with one T cell receptor (beta chain). Its specific antigen is unknown. No much larger clonotype is one base removed from it; base qualities were not supplied. This record belongs to a study of blood T cell repertoires in COVID-19 (dated by TCRdb to the early 2020s). Notes on the research overall: Samples from collaborators originated in the United States, Italy and Spain and spanned both the acute and convalescent phases of COVID-19. The prospective study material was composed of cDNA or gDNA derived from T cells, B-cell-depleted T cells, or PBMCs. The sample metadata nearly always contained a de-identified subject ID, COVID-19 status, age in years and sex. The repertoires were released in a freely available public database meant as a resource for research on the immune response to SARS-CoV-2. Where available, HLA class I and class II types were taken from metadata supplied by the sample provider and were not determined by assay-based typing. Deeply sampled blood TCRbeta repertoires from subjects exposed to, actively infected with, or recovered from COVID-19 were included in the dataset. Samples came from the ongoing ImmuneRACE study (first 160 participants) plus 1,254 subjects from 6 global collaborators. The study at large found these results: Clinical and demographic metadata were provided uncurated, with the amount varying by source and participant.

Each collaborating institution followed its own protocols to collect whole blood in K2EDTA tubes. For TCRbeta analysis, collaborators shipped samples as frozen whole blood, isolated PBMCs, or DNA extracted from either of those sample types. The CDR3 measures 15 amino acids from cysteine to phenylalanine. Only the CDR3 portion is preserved as DNA: 45 bases, with reading frame beginning at the first base. The germline V gene (reference sequence) provides CDR1 SEHNR and CDR2 FQNEAQ. The germline V and J ends show losses of 5 bases and 3 bases respectively, and no gene match explains 4 bases of the junction. TCRbeta CDR3 regions were amplified from genomic DNA using the immunoSEQ Assay, a bias-controlled multiplex PCR. For the original study's pipeline: The number of nucleated cells in each sample was estimated by amplification of reference gene primers within the assay. Sequence reads were collapsed and filtered to measure the absolute abundance of every unique TCRbeta CDR3 rearrangement. For each sample, productive Simpson clonality was calculated as the square root of Simpson's diversity index over productive rearrangements. This immuneACCESS table, as held by TCRdb, lists in-frame sequences with V and J called but not all clones. Of the missing ones, under half trace to an unresolved V gene in checked studies; the others have no known cause. The V and J calls and clone size are taken from that table; D and trimming were inferred from the DNA. This sample comprises about 33,000 clones, 65% to 90% of them detected only once. The top ten hold roughly 13% of the sample.

The rearrangement joined TRBV7-9 to TRBJ2-6; 7 junctional bases match TRBD1. The sequencing sample was made of peripheral blood. This TCR was recovered from a human donor in a cohort sampled during active COVID-19. The CDR3 protein is CASSMTGFGANVLTF. The DNA sequence is given as TGTGCCAGCAGCATGACAGGGTTTGGGGCCAACGTCCTGACTTTC. The full variable domain, completed from the reference TRBV7-9 and TRBJ2-6 proteins outside the CDR3, reads DTGVSQNPRHKITKRGQNVTFRCDPISEHNRLYWYRQTLGQGPEFLTYFQNEAQLEKSRLLSDRFSAERPKGSFSTLEIQRTEQGDSAMYLCASSMTGFGANVLTFGAGSRLTVL.